Presented here are 23 T cell receptor beta chains from one specimen sequenced in a study of cytomegalovirus exposure and HLA in healthy donors (TCRdb year 2017). The library was built by means of the immunoSEQ multiplex PCR assay. For the multiplex PCR, a mixture combining 60 forward primers for TCR Vbeta segments and 13 reverse primers for TCR Jbeta segments was used. The table was pulled from immuneACCESS by TCRdb, which kept in-frame rearrangements only. Such tables lose some clones; where checked, under half of the loss comes from unresolved V genes, and the rest has no known cause. The sample contains 95,000 to 150,000 clones, about 75% of them found a single time. The top ten hold less than 3.5% of the sample. The sequenced sample consisted of PBMCs. The receptors stem from a woman in her 40s in good health and CMV-seropositive.

This clone occurred once. The chain joins TRBV5-4 to TRBJ2-4; tentatively, D is TRBD1 (6 bases). CDR1 is SGHNT, CDR2 YYREEE, per germline (reference sequence). Trimming took 2 bases from V and 14 from J, leaving 20 bases between them. This CDR3 spans 14 amino acids. CDR3 protein: CASSLDPTGTWKYF. Written as DNA, the CDR3 is TGTGCCAGCAGCTTAGACCCAACCGGGACATGGAAGTACTTC. The whole variable domain, remainder taken from reference TRBV5-4 and TRBJ2-4, is ETGVTQSPTHLIKTRGQQVTLRCSSQSGHNTVSWYQQALGQGPQFIFQYYREEENGRGNFPPRFSGLQFPNYSSELNVNALELDDSALYLCASSLDPTGTWKYFGAGTRLSVL.

The gene calls are TRBV6-5 and TRBJ2-7; D call uncertain. Germline-derived CDR1 and CDR2 are MNHEY and SVGAGI. With 5 bases removed from V and 4 bases from J, the gap between germline ends came to 12 bases. The CDR3 spans 13 residues. DNA for the CDR3: TGTGCCAGCAGTCCGGGTTTTTTATACGAGCAGTACTTC. Protein product: CASSPGFLYEQYF.

This rearrangement joins TRBV19 to TRBJ1-5; 8 nucleotides line up with TRBD1. Germline CDR1 LNHDA, CDR2 SQIVND (reference sequence). The CDR3 has 12 amino acids. Here the CDR3 reads CATMDREQPQHF. DNA for the CDR3: TGTGCAACTATGGACAGGGAACAGCCCCAGCATTTT.

V usage is TRBV6-1 and J usage is TRBJ1-2, with D perhaps TRBD1 (6 bases). The V gene lost 7 bases and the J gene lost 8 bases, with 23 bases spanning the gap. This CDR3 region has 15 residues. Germline-derived CDR1 and CDR2 are MNHNS and SASEGT. The CDR3 DNA follows: TGTGCCAGCAAAGGACAGCTACACCGTTTGAGAGGCTACACCTTC. It is translated as CASKGQLHRLRGYTF.

The chain links TRBV7-3 to TRBJ2-3, with D possibly matching TRBD1 (6 bases). V shed 5 bases and J shed 3 bases, with 15 bases lying between them. Looked up from germline, CDR1 is SGHTA and CDR2 is FQGTGA. The CDR3 runs 15 residues. CDR3: CASSPRQGWTDTQYF. DNA for the CDR3: TGTGCCAGCAGCCCCCGGCAGGGGTGGACAGATACGCAGTATTTT.

The chain has TRBV6-6 and TRBJ2-2; a possible D gene is TRBD2 (6 bases). The CDR3 is 14 amino acids. Deletions cut 5 bases from V and 2 bases from J, with 9 bases between. Germline assignment: CDR1 MNHNY and CDR2 SVGAGI (reference sequence). The CDR3 sequence is CASSPGANTGELFF. The CDR3 nucleotides read TGTGCCAGCAGTCCGGGAGCCAACACCGGGGAGCTGTTTTTT.

The chain joins TRBV11-2 to TRBJ1-5; 8 nucleotides match TRBD1. The length of the CDR3 is 16 residues. The V gene's germline CDR1 is SGHAT and CDR2 FQNNGV. Trimming cost V 3 bases and J 6 bases; bases outside gene matches: 10. CDR3 in amino acids: CASSFGQGSLSQPQHF. Here the CDR3 DNA reads TGTGCCAGCAGCTTTGGACAGGGCTCGTTGAGTCAGCCCCAGCATTTT. Full variable domain (missing parts from reference TRBV11-2 and TRBJ1-5): EAGVAQSPRYKIIEKRQSVAFWCNPISGHATLYWYQQILGQGPKLLIQFQNNGVVDDSQLPKDRFSAERLKGVDSTLKIQPAKLEDSAVYLCASSFGQGSLSQPQHFGDGTRLSIL.

This clone was recorded a few times. The chain links TRBV5-5 to TRBJ1-2, with D hard to call. Trimming stripped 6 bases from V and 7 bases from J, with 22 bases between. This CDR3 comprises 15 residues. Germline loops: CDR1 SGHKS, CDR2 YYEKEE (reference sequence). For the CDR3, the DNA is TGTGCCAGCACCGATTTTAATCGGGGTCCGGGTGGCTACACCTTC. Translated: CASTDFNRGPGGYTF.

The chain joins TRBV4-1 to TRBJ2-7, with D maybe TRBD2 (5 bases). Germline values: CDR1 MGHRA, CDR2 YSYEKL. The germline V and J ends were trimmed by 8 bases and 2 bases, with 19 bases remaining between them. The CDR3 totals 15 residues. Here the CDR3 reads CASRLFEGAAYEQYF. CDR3 nucleotides: TGCGCCAGCCGACTATTTGAGGGCGCGGCCTACGAGCAGTACTTC.

The chain carries TRBV5-1 and TRBJ1-1, with TRBD1 as a possible D gene (6 bases). Trimming stripped 2 bases from V and 12 bases from J, with 17 bases between. Germline CDR1 reads SGHRS; CDR2 reads YFSETQ. CDR3 length equals 13 residues. The CDR3 sequence: CASSFESTGLTFF. CDR3 in DNA: TGCGCCAGCAGCTTCGAGTCAACAGGGCTAACTTTCTTT. The whole variable domain, filled in from reference TRBV5-1 and TRBJ1-1, reads KAGVTQTPRYLIKTRGQQVTLSCSPISGHRSVSWYQQTPGQGLQFLFEYFSETQRNKGNFPGRFSGRQFSNSRSEMNVSTLELGDSALYLCASSFESTGLTFFGQGTRLTVV.

This clone came up a few times. The chain joins TRBV5-6 to TRBJ2-2, with D perhaps matching TRBD2 (5 bases). V lost 4 bases and J 2 bases, leaving 9 bases between the germline ends. This CDR3 spans 14 amino acids. The V gene's germline CDR1 is SGHDT and CDR2 YYEEEE. CDR3 DNA: TGTGCCAGCAGCCCGGGATTAAACACCGGGGAGCTGTTTTTT. Encoded protein: CASSPGLNTGELFF.

The chain carries TRBV5-1 and TRBJ1-2; maybe TRBD1 (6 bases). CDR1 is SGHRS, CDR2 YFSETQ, per germline. This CDR3 spans 12 amino acids. V was shortened by 7 bases and J by 8 bases, with 15 bases between the two germline ends. CDR3 amino acids: CASAQGMEGYTF. DNA of the CDR3: TGCGCCAGCGCCCAGGGGATGGAAGGCTACACCTTC. Based on the CDR3 plus reference TRBV5-1 and TRBJ1-2, the full variable domain is KAGVTQTPRYLIKTRGQQVTLSCSPISGHRSVSWYQQTPGQGLQFLFEYFSETQRNKGNFPGRFSGRQFSNSRSEMNVSTLELGDSALYLCASAQGMEGYTFGSGTRLTVV.

This clone showed up just a few times. The J gene is TRBJ2-3, the V gene TRBV9; 7 nucleotides agree with TRBD2. The CDR3 runs 18 residues. The germline V gene has CDR1 SGDLS and CDR2 YYNGEE. J gave up 3 bases and V 0 bases, and 13 bases lay outside the gene matches. CDR3 nucleotide sequence: TGTGCCAGCAGCGTAGCTACTCGGAGCGGGACTTGGACAGATACGCAGTATTTT. This sequence encodes CASSVATRSGTWTDTQYF.

This chain joins TRBV4-1 and TRBJ1-2; the D gene is possibly TRBD1 (6 bases). V was trimmed by 4 bases and J by 8 bases, leaving 17 bases between them. Germline CDR1 reads MGHRA; CDR2 reads YSYEKL. The length of the CDR3 is 14 residues. The CDR3 coding sequence is TGCGCCAGCAGCCCCCCGGACAGAAAAGTAGGCTACACCTTC. It translates to CASSPPDRKVGYTF.

The CDR3 loop reads CASSFARDMYTEAFF. The CDR3 DNA reads as TGTGCCAGCAGTTTCGCCCGGGATATGTACACTGAAGCTTTCTTT. V is TRBV28 and J is TRBJ1-1; no clear D gene. Per the germline V gene, CDR1 is MDHEN and CDR2 is SYDVKM. The CDR3 extends over 15 amino acids. Trimming removed 3 bases at V and 3 bases at J, with 14 bases between. The complete variable domain, with remaining parts taken from reference TRBV28 and TRBJ1-1, reads DVKVTQSSRYLVKRTGEKVFLECVQDMDHENMFWYRQDPGLGLRLIYFSYDVKMKEKGDIPEGYSVSREKKERFSLILESASTNQTSMYLCASSFARDMYTEAFFGQGTRLTVV.

J is TRBJ2-3 and V is TRBV6-6; 8 nucleotides match TRBD1. Germline V lookup: CDR1 MNHNY, CDR2 SVGAGI (reference sequence). The CDR3 is 16 amino acids. The junction had 8 bases not matched to a gene; V was cut back by 0 bases and J by 6 bases. The CDR3 DNA reads TGTGCCAGCAGTTACTCGGGACAGGCGGCCGGGGATACGCAGTATTTT. Its translation is CASSYSGQAAGDTQYF.

This clone was seen more than once but under ten times. The CDR3 here is CAWGLGTGVSEQYF. The CDR3 DNA reads TGTGCCTGGGGACTCGGGACAGGAGTCTCCGAGCAGTACTTC. V usage is TRBV30 and J usage is TRBJ2-7, with TRBD1 matching 8 bases. Germline CDR1 is GTSNPN and CDR2 is SVGIG (reference sequence). The CDR3 covers 14 residues. V lost 5 bases to trimming and J lost 6 bases; unmatched junction nucleotides: 12.

J is TRBJ2-2 and V is TRBV9; no firm D call. Trimming cost V 0 bases and J 0 bases, with 6 bases left between them. This CDR3 is built from 15 residues. Germline V CDR1 and CDR2: SGDLS, YYNGEE. The CDR3 nucleotides read TGTGCCAGCAGCGTAGCACAGACGAACACCGGGGAGCTGTTTTTT. Amino acids: CASSVAQTNTGELFF.

This sequence joins TRBV7-2 and TRBJ2-7; 9 bases fit TRBD2. CDR1 SGHTA and CDR2 FQGNSA come from the germline V gene. The trim removed 5 bases at V and 0 bases at J, leaving 8 bases unmatched. The CDR3 sequence is 16 residues long. CDR3 residues: CASSISGGFSSYEQYF. The CDR3 DNA is TGTGCCAGCAGCATCAGCGGGGGGTTTAGCTCCTACGAGCAGTACTTC.

The V and J genes are TRBV7-9 and TRBJ2-1; the match to TRBD1 covers 7 bases. The CDR3 length is 12 residues. V shed 5 bases, J shed 12 bases, and the junction held 7 bases outside the gene matches. The germline CDR1 and CDR2 sequences are SEHNR and FQNEAQ (reference sequence). The DNA for the CDR3 is TGTGCCAGCAGCGAAAACAGGGGAAGGCAGTTCTTC. Amino acids: CASSENRGRQFF.

This chain links TRBV5-6 with TRBJ1-2; maybe TRBD1 (6 bases). This CDR3 spans 14 amino acids. The germline CDR1 and CDR2 sequences are SGHDT and YYEEEE. V shed 0 bases and J shed 6 bases, with 12 bases lying between them. The CDR3 protein is CASSLDPGVDGYTF. CDR3 DNA sequence: TGTGCCAGCAGCTTGGACCCAGGGGTCGATGGCTACACCTTC.

The rearrangement uses TRBV7-9 and TRBJ1-1, with D possibly being TRBD1 (5 bases). From germline, CDR1 is SEHNR and CDR2 FQNEAQ (reference sequence). The V end was cut by 2 bases, the J end by 10 bases, with 11 bases between. The CDR3 spans 12 residues. The CDR3 DNA reads TGTGCCAGCAGCTTACATACAGGAACAGCTTTCTTT. As protein: CASSLHTGTAFF.

This clone has only one observation. The gene calls are TRBV4-3 and TRBJ1-4; D is perhaps TRBD1 (5 bases). The germline CDR1 and CDR2 sequences are LGHNA and YSLEER. Trimming shortened V by 0 bases and J by 7 bases, and 12 bases separated the two germline ends. The CDR3 runs to 15 residues. The CDR3 DNA is TGCGCCAGCAGCCAAGAAGGGAGGGGTAGTGAAAAACTGTTTTTT. Its translation: CASSQEGRGSEKLFF.